This paragraph reports one TCR beta chain. Its antigen is currently unknown. The length of the CDR3 is 16 residues. With 5 bases removed from V and 7 bases from J, the gap between germline ends came to 21 bases. RNA was extracted with the RNeasy kit, and a quantity of roughly 0.5 to 1 ug was reverse transcribed using random hexamers. Across 54 Vbeta and 13 Jbeta, immunoSEQ multiplex PCR amplified TCR beta CDR3. TCRdb redid the calling of the immunoSEQ multiplex PCR reads with MiXCR, one entry per CDR3 protein. The table has approximately 110,000 distinct CDR3 sequences, 90% to 98% seen once. The record originates from a study of CD8 T cells in Susac syndrome. Findings and caveats of the study: An acknowledgment was made by the study that its TCR sequencing and HLA analysis involved relatively few individuals.

The T cells that were sequenced for TCR beta were CD8+ and CD4+ cells from blood. It was negative isolation that provided the CD8+ and CD4+ T cells, whereas TEMRA cells were enriched by FACS. The clonotype originates from a human donor in good health. The specimen was CD4+ T cells from PBMCs. The chain combines TRBV12-3 or TRBV12-4 with TRBJ2-4; D not resolved. The CDR3 sequence is CASSPSRAAALNIQYF. In DNA form, the CDR3 reads TGTGCCAGCAGTCCTAGTCGCGCGGCCGCTCTTAACATTCAGTACTTC.